This T cell receptor (beta chain) was observed in a study of CD8 T cells in ankylosing spondylitis. The study, taken as a whole, reports: Blood from ankylosing spondylitis patients appeared to carry a characteristic eight-variant TCR beta motif.

TCRdb processed the 5' RACE reads anew with MiXCR; each CDR3 protein has one entry. The sample has 240,000 or so distinct CDR3 sequences, 7.5% to 9% seen once; the top ten hold approximately 6.3%. V was clipped by 6 bases and J by 5 bases, with 16 bases between them. CDR3 length: 14 amino acids. Germline V gene data show CDR1 as SGHTA and CDR2 as FQGNSA. This clonotype was seen many times. Antigen: not known. V and J are TRBV7-2 and TRBJ2-5; D gene uncertain. Sample: blood, either unsorted or a sorted T cell fraction (not recorded which). The sequence was obtained from a male donor with ankylosing spondylitis or in good health (not recorded which). The CDR3 DNA sequence: TGTGCCAGCAGTTTCGACATGCTTAGGGAGACCCAGTACTTC. Amino acid sequence: CASSFDMLRETQYF.